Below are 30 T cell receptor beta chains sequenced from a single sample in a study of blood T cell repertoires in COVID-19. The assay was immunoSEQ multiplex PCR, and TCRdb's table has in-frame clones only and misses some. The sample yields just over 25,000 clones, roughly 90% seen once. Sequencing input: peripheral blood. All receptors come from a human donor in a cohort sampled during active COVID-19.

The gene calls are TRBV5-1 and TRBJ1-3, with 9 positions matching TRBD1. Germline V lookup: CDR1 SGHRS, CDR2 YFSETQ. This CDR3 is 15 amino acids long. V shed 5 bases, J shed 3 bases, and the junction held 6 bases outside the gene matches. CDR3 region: CASSSGTGFGNTIYF. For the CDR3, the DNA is TGCGCCAGCAGTTCCGGGACAGGGTTTGGAAACACCATATATTTT.

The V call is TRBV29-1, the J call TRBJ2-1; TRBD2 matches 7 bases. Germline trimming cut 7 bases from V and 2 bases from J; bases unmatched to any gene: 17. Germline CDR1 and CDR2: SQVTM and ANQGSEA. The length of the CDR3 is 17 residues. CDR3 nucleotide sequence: TGCAGCGCCCCAGCGGGGTTTTCGCGGGGTACCTACAATGAGCAGTTCTTC. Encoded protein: CSAPAGFSRGTYNEQFF.

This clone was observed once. The CDR3 region is CASSLAAGLYNEQFF. The CDR3 DNA reads TGTGCCAGCAGCTTGGCTGCGGGGCTATACAATGAGCAGTTCTTC. V gene TRBV11-2 combines with J gene TRBJ2-1; perhaps TRBD2 as D (6 bases). The CDR3 is 15 amino acids. Trimming shortened V by 3 bases and J by 4 bases, and 13 bases separated the two germline ends. Germline V gene sequence: CDR1 SGHAT, CDR2 FQNNGV.

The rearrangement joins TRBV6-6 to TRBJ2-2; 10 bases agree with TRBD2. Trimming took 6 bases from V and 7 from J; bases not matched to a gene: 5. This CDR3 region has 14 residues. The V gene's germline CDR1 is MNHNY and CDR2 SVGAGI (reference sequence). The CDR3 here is CASRPSGGGGELFF. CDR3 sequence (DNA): TGTGCCAGCAGACCTAGCGGGGGTGGCGGGGAGCTGTTTTTT.

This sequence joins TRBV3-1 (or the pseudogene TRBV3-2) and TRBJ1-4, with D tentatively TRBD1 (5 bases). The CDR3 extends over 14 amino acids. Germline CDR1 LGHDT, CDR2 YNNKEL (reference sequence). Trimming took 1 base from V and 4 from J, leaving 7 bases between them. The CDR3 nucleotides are TGTGCCAGCAGCCAAGCGGGGGTTAATGAAAAACTGTTTTTT. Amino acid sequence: CASSQAGVNEKLFF.

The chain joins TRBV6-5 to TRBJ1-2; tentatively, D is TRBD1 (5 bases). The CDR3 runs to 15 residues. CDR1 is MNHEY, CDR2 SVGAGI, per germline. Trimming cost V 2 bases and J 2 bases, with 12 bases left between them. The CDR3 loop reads CASSYMGGQNYGYTF. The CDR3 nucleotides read TGTGCCAGCAGTTACATGGGAGGACAAAACTATGGCTACACCTTC.

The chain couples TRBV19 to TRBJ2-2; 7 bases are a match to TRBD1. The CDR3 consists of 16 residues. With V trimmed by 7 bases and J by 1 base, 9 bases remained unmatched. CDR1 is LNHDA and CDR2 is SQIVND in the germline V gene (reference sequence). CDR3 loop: CASTTGQTMNTGELFF. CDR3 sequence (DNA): TGTGCCAGTACTACGGGACAGACAATGAACACCGGGGAGCTGTTTTTT.

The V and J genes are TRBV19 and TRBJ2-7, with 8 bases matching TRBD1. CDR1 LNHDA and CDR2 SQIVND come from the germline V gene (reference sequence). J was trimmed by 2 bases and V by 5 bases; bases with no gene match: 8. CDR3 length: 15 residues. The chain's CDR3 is CASSPTTGGTYEQYF. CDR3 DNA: TGTGCCAGTAGTCCAACCACAGGGGGTACCTACGAGCAGTACTTC.

CDR3 sequence: CASSQLSWQDTQYF. As DNA, the CDR3 is TGTGCCAGCAGCCAGCTCTCCTGGCAAGATACGCAGTATTTT. The chain combines TRBV14 with TRBJ2-3; D uncertain. The CDR3 totals 14 residues. Germline lookup yields CDR1 SGHDN and CDR2 FVKESK. The V and J ends lost 3 bases and 5 bases respectively, with 12 bases between them.

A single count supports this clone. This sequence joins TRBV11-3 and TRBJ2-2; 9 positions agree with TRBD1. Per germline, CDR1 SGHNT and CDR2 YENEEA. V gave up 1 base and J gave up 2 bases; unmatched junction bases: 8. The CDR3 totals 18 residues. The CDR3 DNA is TGTGCCAGCAGCTTAGCCCACGGGACAGGGATAAACACCGGGGAGCTGTTTTTT. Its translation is CASSLAHGTGINTGELFF.

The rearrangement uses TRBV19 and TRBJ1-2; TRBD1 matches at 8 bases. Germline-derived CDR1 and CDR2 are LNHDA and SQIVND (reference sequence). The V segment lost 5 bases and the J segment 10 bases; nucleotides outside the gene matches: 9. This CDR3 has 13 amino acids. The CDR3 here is CASSPGQGPTYTF. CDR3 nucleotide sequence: TGTGCCAGTAGTCCAGGACAGGGCCCCACCTACACCTTC.

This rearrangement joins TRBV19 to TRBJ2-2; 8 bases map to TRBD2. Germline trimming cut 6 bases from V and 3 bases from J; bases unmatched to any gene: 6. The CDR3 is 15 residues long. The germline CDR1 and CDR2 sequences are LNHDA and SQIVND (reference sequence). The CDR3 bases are TGTGCCAGTAGCTCGGGGGGGCGATACACCGGGGAGCTGTTTTTT. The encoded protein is CASSSGGRYTGELFF.

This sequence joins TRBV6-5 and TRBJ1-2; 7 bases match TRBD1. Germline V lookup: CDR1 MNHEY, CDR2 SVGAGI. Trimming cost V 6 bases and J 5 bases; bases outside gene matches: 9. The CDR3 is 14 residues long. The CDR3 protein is CASRTMTGKYGYTF. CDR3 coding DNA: TGTGCCAGCAGAACAATGACAGGGAAGTATGGCTACACCTTC.

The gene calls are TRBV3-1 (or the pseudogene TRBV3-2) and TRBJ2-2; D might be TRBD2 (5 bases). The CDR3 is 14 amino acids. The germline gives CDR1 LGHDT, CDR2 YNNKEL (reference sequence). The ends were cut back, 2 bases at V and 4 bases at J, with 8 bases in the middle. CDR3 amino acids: CASSQRGATGELFF. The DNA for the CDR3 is TGTGCCAGCAGCCAACGGGGAGCCACCGGGGAGCTGTTTTTT.

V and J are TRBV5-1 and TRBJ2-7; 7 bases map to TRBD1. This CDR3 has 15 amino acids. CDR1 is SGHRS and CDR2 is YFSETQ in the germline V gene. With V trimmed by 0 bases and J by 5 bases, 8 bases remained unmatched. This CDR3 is CASSLGIGTVDEQYF. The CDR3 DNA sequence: TGCGCCAGCAGCTTGGGCATAGGGACAGTGGACGAGCAGTACTTC. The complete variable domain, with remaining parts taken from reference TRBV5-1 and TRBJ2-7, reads KAGVTQTPRYLIKTRGQQVTLSCSPISGHRSVSWYQQTPGQGLQFLFEYFSETQRNKGNFPGRFSGRQFSNSRSEMNVSTLELGDSALYLCASSLGIGTVDEQYFGPGTRLTVT.

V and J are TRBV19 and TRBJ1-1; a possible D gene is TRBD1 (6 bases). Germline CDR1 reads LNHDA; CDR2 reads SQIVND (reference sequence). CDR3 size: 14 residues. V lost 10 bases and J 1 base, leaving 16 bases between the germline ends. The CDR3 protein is CATKQGPGNTEAFF. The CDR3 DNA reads TGTGCCACGAAACAGGGCCCGGGGAACACTGAAGCTTTCTTT.

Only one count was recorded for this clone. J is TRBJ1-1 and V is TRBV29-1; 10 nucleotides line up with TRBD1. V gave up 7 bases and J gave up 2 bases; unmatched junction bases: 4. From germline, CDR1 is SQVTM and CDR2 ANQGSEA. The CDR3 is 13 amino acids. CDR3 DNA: TGCAGCGAAAGACAGGGGGCAAACACTGAAGCTTTCTTT. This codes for CSERQGANTEAFF.

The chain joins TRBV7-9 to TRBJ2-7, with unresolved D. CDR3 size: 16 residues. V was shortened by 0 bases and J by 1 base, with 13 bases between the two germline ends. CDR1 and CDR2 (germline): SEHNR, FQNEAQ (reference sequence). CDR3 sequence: CASSLAGGLSSYEQYF. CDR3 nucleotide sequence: TGTGCCAGCAGCTTAGCCGGCGGCCTCTCATCCTACGAGCAGTACTTC.

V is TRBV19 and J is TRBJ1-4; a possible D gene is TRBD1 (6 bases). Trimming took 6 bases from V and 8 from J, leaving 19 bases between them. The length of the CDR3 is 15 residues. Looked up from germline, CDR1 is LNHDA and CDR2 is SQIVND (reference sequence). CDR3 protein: CASSPSSRGVEKLFF. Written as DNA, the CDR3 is TGTGCCAGTAGCCCGAGTTCCAGGGGCGTGGAAAAACTGTTTTTT.

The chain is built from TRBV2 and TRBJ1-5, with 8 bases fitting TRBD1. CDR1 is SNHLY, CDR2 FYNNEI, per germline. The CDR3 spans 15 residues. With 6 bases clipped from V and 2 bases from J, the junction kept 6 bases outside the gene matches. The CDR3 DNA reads TGTGCCAGCAGAGGACAGGGTAAGCGCAATCAGCCCCAGCATTTT. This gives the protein CASRGQGKRNQPQHF. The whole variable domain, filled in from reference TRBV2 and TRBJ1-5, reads EPEVTQTPSHQVTQMGQEVILRCVPISNHLYFYWYRQILGQKVEFLVSFYNNEISEKSEIFDDQFSVERPDGSNFTLKIRSTKLEDSAMYFCASRGQGKRNQPQHFGDGTRLSIL.

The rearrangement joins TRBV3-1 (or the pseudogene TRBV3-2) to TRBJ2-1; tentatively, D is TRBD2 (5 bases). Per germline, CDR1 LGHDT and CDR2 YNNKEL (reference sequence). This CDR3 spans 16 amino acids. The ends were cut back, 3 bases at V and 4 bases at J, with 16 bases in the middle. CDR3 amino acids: CASSQGRDLRYNEQFF. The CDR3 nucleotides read TGTGCCAGCAGCCAGGGTCGGGATTTGAGGTACAATGAGCAGTTCTTC.

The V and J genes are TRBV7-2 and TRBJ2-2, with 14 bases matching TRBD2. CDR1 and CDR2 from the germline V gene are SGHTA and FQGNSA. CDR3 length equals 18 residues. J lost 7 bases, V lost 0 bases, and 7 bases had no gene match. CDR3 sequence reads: CASSLASTSGGADGELFF. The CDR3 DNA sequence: TGTGCCAGCAGCTTAGCCTCGACTAGCGGGGGGGCTGACGGGGAGCTGTTTTTT.

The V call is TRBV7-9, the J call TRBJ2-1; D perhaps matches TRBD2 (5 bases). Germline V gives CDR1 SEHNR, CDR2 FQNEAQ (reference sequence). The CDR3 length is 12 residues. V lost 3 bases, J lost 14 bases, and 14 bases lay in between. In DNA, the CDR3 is TGTGCCAGCAGCTTCGTGTCTCAGGAGGAGTTCTTC. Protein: CASSFVSQEEFF.

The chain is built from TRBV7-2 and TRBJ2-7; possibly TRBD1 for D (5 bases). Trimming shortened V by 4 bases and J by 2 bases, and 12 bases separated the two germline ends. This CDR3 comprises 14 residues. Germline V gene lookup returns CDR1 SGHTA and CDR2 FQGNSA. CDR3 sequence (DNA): TGTGCCAGCAGCTCCCAGGGTACTCCCTACGAGCAGTACTTC. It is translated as CASSSQGTPYEQYF.

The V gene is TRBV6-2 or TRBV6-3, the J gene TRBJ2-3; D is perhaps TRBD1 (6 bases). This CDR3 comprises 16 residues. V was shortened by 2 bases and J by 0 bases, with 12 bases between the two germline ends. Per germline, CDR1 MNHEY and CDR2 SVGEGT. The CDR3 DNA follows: TGTGCCAGCAGTTACCCACAGGGCTCCAGCACAGATACGCAGTATTTT. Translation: CASSYPQGSSTDTQYF.

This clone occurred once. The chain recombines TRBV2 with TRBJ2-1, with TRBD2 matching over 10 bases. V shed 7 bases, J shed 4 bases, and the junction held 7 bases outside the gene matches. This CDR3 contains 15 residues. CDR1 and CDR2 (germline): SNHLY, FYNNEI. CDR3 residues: CASKVVLAGYNEQFF. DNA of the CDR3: TGTGCCAGCAAGGTGGTACTAGCGGGATACAATGAGCAGTTCTTC.

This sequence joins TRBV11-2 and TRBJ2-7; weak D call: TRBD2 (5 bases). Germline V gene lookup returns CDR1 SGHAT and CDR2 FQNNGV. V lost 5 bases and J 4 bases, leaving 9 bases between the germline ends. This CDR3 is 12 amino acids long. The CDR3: CASSPPGYEQYF. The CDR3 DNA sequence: TGTGCCAGCAGCCCCCCGGGGTACGAGCAGTACTTC.

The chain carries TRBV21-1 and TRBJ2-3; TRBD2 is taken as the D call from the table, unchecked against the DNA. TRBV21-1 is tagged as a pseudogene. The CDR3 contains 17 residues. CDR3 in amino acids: CASSTSPGLAVTDTQYF. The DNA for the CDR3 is TGTGCCAGCAGCACCTCTCCGGGACTAGCGGTCACAGATACGCAGTATTTT.

For the CDR3, the DNA is TGTGCCAGTAGTACAGGGGTCGCCACTGAAGCTTTCTTT. Amino acid sequence: CASSTGVATEAFF. V gene TRBV19 combines with J gene TRBJ1-1, with D tentatively TRBD1 (6 bases). Between the trimmed V and J ends, which lost 4 bases and 4 bases, there was a span of 10 bases. CDR3 length: 13 residues. Per the germline V gene, CDR1 is LNHDA and CDR2 is SQIVND (reference sequence).

CDR3 nucleotide sequence: TGTGCCAGCAGAGAGGGCTCTTTCACAGATACGCAGTATTTT. Amino acid sequence: CASREGSFTDTQYF. The V and J genes are TRBV5-4 and TRBJ2-3, with D possibly being TRBD2 (5 bases). CDR1 is SGHNT, CDR2 YYREEE, per germline (reference sequence). The CDR3 has 14 residues. V was cut by 5 bases and J by 2 bases, with 12 bases left in between.